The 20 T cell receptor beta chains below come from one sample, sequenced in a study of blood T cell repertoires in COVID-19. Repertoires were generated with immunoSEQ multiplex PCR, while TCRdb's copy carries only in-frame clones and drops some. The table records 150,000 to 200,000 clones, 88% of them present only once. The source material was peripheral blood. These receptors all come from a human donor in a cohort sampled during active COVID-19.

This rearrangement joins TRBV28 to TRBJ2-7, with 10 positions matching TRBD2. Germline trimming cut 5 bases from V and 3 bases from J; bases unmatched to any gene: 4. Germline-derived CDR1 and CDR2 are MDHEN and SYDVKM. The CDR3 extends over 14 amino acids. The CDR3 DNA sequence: TGTGCCAGCAGTAGCGGGAGGGCCATCTACGAGCAGTACTTC. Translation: CASSSGRAIYEQYF.

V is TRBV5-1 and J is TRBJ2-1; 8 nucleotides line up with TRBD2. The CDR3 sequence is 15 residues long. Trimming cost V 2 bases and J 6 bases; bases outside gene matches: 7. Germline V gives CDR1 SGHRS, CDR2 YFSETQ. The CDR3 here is CASSFVAGGLNEQFF. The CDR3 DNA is TGCGCCAGCAGCTTTGTGGCGGGAGGCCTCAATGAGCAGTTCTTC.

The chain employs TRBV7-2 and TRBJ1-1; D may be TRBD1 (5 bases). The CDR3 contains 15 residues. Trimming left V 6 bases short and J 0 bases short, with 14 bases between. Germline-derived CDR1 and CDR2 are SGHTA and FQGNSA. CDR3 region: CASSRNRILNTEAFF. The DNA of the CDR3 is TGTGCCAGCAGTAGAAACAGGATTCTGAACACTGAAGCTTTCTTT. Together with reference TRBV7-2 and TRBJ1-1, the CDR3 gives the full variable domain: GAGVSQSPSNKVTEKGKDVELRCDPISGHTALYWYRQSLGQGLEFLIYFQGNSAPDKSGLPSDRFSAERTGGSVSTLTIQRTQQEDSAVYLCASSRNRILNTEAFFGQGTRLTVV.

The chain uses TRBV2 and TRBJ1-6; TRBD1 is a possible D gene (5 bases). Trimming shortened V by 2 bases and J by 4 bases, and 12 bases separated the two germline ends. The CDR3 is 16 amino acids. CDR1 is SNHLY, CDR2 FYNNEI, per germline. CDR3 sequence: CASSERSGLYNSPLHF. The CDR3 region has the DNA TGTGCCAGCAGTGAAAGATCGGGACTATATAATTCACCCCTCCACTTT. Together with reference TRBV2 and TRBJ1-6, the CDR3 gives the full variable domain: EPEVTQTPSHQVTQMGQEVILRCVPISNHLYFYWYRQILGQKVEFLVSFYNNEISEKSEIFDDQFSVERPDGSNFTLKIRSTKLEDSAMYFCASSERSGLYNSPLHFGNGTRLTVT.

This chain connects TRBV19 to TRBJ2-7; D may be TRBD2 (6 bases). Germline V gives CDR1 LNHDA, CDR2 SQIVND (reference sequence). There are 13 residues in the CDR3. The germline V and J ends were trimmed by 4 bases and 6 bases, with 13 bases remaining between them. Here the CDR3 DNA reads TGTGCCAGTAGTACGTTGCGGGGTGGCGAGCAGTACTTC. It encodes CASSTLRGGEQYF.

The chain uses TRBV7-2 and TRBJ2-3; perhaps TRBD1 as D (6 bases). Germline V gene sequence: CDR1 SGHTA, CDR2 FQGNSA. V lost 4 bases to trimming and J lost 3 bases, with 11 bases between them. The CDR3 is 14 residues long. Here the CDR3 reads CASSSRTETDTQYF. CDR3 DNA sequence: TGTGCCAGCAGCTCTCGGACAGAAACAGATACGCAGTATTTT.

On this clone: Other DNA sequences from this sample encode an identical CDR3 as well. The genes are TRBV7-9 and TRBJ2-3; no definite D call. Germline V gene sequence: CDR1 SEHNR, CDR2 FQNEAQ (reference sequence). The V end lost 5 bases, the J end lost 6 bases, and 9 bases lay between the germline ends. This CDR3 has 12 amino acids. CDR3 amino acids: CASSPETDTQYF. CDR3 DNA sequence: TGTGCCAGCAGCCCTGAAACTGATACGCAGTATTTT. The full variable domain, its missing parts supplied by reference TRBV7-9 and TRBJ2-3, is DTGVSQNPRHKITKRGQNVTFRCDPISEHNRLYWYRQTLGQGPEFLTYFQNEAQLEKSRLLSDRFSAERPKGSFSTLEIQRTEQGDSAMYLCASSPETDTQYFGPGTRLTVL.

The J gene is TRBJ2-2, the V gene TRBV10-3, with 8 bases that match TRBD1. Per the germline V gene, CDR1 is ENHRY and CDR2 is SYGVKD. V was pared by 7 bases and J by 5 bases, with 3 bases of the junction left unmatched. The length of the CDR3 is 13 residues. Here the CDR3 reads CAITRDRTGELFF. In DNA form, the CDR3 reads TGTGCCATCACCCGGGACAGGACCGGGGAGCTGTTTTTT.

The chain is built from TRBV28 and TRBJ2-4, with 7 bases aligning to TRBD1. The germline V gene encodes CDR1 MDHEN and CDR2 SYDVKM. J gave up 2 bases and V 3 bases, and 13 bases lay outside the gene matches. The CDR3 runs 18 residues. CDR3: CASSLVSPDRLTKNIQYF. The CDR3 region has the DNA TGTGCCAGCAGTTTGGTTAGTCCGGACAGGCTTACCAAAAACATTCAGTACTTC.

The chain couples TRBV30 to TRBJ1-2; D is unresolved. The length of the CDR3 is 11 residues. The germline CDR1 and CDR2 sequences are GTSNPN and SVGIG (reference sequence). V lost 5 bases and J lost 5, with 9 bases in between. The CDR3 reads CAWDTSYGYTF. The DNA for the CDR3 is TGTGCCTGGGACACATCTTATGGCTACACCTTC. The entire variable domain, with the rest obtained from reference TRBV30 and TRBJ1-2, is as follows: SQTIHQWPATLVQPVGSPLSLECTVEGTSNPNLYWYRQAAGRGLQLLFYSVGIGQISSEVPQNLSASRPQDRQFILSSKKLLLSDSGFYLCAWDTSYGYTFGSGTRLTVV.

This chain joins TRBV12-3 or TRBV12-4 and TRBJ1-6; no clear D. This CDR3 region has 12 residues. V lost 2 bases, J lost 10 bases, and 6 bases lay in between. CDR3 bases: TGTGCCAGCAGTTTATGGCGGTCACCCCTCCACTTT. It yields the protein CASSLWRSPLHF.

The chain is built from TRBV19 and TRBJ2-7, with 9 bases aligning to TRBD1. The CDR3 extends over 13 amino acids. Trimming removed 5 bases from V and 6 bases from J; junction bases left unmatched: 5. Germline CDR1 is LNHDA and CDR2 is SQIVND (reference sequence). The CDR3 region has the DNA TGTGCCAGTAGTGGACAGGGGATGGGCGAGCAGTACTTC. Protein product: CASSGQGMGEQYF. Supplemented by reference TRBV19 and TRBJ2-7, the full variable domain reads DGGITQSPKYLFRKEGQNVTLSCEQNLNHDAMYWYRQDPGQGLRLIYYSQIVNDFQKGDIAEGYSVSREKKESFPLTVTSAQKNPTAFYLCASSGQGMGEQYFGPGTRLTVT.

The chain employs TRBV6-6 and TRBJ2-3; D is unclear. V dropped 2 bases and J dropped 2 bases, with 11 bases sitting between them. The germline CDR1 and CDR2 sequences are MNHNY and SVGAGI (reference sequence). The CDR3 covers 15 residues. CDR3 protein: CASSYDPTNTDTQYF. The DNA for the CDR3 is TGTGCCAGCAGTTACGATCCTACCAACACAGATACGCAGTATTTT.

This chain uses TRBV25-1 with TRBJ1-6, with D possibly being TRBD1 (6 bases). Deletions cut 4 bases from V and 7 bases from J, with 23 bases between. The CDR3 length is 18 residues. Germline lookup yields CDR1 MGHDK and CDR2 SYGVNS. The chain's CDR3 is CASSGSWQGTLQNSPLHF. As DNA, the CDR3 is TGTGCCAGCAGTGGTAGTTGGCAGGGGACGCTCCAGAATTCACCCCTCCACTTT. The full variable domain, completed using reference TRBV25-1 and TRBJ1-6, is EADIYQTPRYLVIGTGKKITLECSQTMGHDKMYWYQQDPGMELHLIHYSYGVNSTEKGDLSSESTVSRIRTEHFPLTLESARPSHTSQYLCASSGSWQGTLQNSPLHFGNGTRLTVT.

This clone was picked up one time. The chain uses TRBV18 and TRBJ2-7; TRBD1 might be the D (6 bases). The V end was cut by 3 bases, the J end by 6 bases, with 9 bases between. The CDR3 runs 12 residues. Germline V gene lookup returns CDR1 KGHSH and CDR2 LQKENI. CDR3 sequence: CASSPDSGEQYF. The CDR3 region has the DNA TGTGCCAGCTCACCGGACAGCGGCGAGCAGTACTTC.

CDR3 sequence: CATSPPGQPYEQYF. The DNA of the CDR3 is TGTGCCACCAGCCCGCCGGGACAGCCCTACGAGCAGTACTTC. The V gene is TRBV15, the J gene TRBJ2-7; TRBD1 matches at 7 bases. Unmatched junction bases numbered 6, after V lost 5 bases and J lost 2 bases. Per germline, CDR1 LNHNV and CDR2 YYDKDF (reference sequence). This CDR3 is built from 14 residues.

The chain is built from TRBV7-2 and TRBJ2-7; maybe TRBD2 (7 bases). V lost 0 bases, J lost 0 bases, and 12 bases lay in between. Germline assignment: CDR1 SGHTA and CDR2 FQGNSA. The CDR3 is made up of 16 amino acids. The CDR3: CASSLAGGTPSYEQYF. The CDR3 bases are TGTGCCAGCAGCTTAGCGGGGGGGACACCCTCCTACGAGCAGTACTTC.

This chain's CDR3 is CASKATTRNTEAFF. The CDR3, as DNA: TGTGCCAGCAAGGCCACTACGAGGAACACTGAAGCTTTCTTT. The chain uses TRBV2 and TRBJ1-1; D ambiguous. The V and J ends lost 7 bases and 1 base respectively, with 13 bases between them. CDR1 SNHLY and CDR2 FYNNEI come from the germline V gene. The CDR3 runs 14 residues.

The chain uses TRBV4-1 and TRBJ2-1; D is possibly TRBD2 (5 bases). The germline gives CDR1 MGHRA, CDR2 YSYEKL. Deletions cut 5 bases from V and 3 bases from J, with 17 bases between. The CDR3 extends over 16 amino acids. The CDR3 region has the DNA TGCGCCAGCAGCAAACAAGGAACAGCGGTCTACAATGAGCAGTTCTTC. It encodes CASSKQGTAVYNEQFF.

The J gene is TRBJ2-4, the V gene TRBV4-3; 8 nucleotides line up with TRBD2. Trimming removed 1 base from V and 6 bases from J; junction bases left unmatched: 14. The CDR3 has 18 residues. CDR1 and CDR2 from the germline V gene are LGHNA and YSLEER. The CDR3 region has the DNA TGCGCCAGCAGCCAAGCTGGGGGCGGGAGGCCGAATGGAAACATTCAGTACTTC. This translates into CASSQAGGGRPNGNIQYF.